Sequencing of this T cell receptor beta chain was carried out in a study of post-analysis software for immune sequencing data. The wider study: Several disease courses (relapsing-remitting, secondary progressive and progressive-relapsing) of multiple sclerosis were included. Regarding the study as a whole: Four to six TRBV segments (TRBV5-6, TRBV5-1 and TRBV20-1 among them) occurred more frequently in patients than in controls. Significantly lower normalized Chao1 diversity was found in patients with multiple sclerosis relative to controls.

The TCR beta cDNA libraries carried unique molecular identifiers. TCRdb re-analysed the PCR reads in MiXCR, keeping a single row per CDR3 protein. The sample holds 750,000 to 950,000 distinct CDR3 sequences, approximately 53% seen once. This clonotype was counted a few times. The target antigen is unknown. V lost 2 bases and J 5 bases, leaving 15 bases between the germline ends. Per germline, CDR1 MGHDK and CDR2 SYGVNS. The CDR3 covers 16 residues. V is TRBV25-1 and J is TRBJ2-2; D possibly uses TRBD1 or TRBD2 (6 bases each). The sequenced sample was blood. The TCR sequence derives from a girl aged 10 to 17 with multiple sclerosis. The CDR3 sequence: CASSEGGGGYTGELFF. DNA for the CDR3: TGTGCCAGCAGTGAAGGAGGAGGGGGATATACCGGGGAGCTGTTTTTT. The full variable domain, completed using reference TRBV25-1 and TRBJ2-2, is EADIYQTPRYLVIGTGKKITLECSQTMGHDKMYWYQQDPGMELHLIHYSYGVNSTEKGDLSSESTVSRIRTEHFPLTLESARPSHTSQYLCASSEGGGGYTGELFFGEGSRLTVL.